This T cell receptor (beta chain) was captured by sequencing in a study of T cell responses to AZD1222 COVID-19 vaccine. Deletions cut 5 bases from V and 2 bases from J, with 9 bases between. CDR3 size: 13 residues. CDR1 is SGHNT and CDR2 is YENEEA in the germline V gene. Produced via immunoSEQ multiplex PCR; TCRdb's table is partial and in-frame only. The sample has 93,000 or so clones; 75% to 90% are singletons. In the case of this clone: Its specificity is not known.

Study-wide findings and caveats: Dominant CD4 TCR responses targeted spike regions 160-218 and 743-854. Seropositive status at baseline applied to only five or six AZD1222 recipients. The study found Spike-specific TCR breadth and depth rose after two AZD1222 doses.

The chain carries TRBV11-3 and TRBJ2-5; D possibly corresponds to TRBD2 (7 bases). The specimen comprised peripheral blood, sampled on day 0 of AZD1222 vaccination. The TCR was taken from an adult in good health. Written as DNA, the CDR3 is TGTGCCAGCAGCCGGGGGGCACAAGAGACCCAGTACTTC. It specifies CASSRGAQETQYF.